The sequence of this T cell receptor beta chain was determined in a study of PD-1 blockade in mismatch repair-deficient tumors. The protocol was immunoSEQ multiplex PCR, while the TCRdb copy is restricted to in-frame clones and leaves out a portion. The repertoire holds under 50,000 clones, with approximately 80% as singletons. Trimming stripped 0 bases from V and 4 bases from J, with 12 bases between. This CDR3 has 15 amino acids. In germline, CDR1 is LGHNA, CDR2 YSLEER. Specimen: PBMCs, collected before pembrolizumab treatment. This sequence joins TRBV4-3 and TRBJ1-2, with a tentative D call TRBD1 (6 bases). This clonotype originated in an adult with mismatch repair-deficient cancer. CDR3 nucleotides: TGCGCCAGCAGCCAAGACCCCAGGGGCGTCTATGGCTACACCTTC. This sequence encodes CASSQDPRGVYGYTF.